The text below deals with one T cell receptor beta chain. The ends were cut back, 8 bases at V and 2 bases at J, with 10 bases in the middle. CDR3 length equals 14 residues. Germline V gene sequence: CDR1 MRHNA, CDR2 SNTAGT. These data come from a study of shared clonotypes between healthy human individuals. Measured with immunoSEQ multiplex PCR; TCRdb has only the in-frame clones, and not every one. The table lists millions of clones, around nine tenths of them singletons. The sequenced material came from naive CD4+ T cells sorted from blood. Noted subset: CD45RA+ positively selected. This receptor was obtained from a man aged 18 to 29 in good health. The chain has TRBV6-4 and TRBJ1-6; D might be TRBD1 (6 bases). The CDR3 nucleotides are TGTGCCAGCGCCACAGGGCCCTATAATTCACCCCTCCACTTT. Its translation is CASATGPYNSPLHF.